This T cell receptor (beta chain) was recovered during a study of CD8 T cells in ankylosing spondylitis. TCRdb reanalysed the 5' RACE reads using MiXCR and keeps one entry per CDR3 protein. The data contain around 25,000 distinct CDR3 sequences, under 3% of them singletons. This clonotype was seen ten or more times. Its target is not known. Study results and caveats: Disease-linked clones bore a CD8+ phenotype and were relatively rare in peripheral blood. A TCR beta motif made of several highly homologous variants seemed typical of ankylosing spondylitis blood. Reports of some motif variants in reactive arthritis synovial fluid and blood predate this one.

From germline, CDR1 is SGDLS and CDR2 YYNGEE. V was cut by 0 bases and J by 2 bases, with 9 bases left in between. The CDR3 spans 15 residues. Sample: blood, either unsorted or a sorted T cell fraction (not recorded which). The receptor was derived from a female donor with ankylosing spondylitis or in good health (not recorded which). The chain carries TRBV9 and TRBJ1-3; D perhaps matches TRBD1 (5 bases). CDR3 DNA sequence: TGTGCCAGCAGCGTAGGGGGGGAGGCTGGAAACACCATATATTTT. Translation: CASSVGGEAGNTIYF. The full variable domain, completed using reference TRBV9 and TRBJ1-3, is DSGVTQTPKHLITATGQRVTLRCSPRSGDLSVYWYQQSLDQGLQFLIQYYNGEERAKGNILERFSAQQFPDLHSELNLSSLELGDSALYFCASSVGGEAGNTIYFGEGSWLTVV.